A selection of T cell receptor beta chains follows, all from one sample in a study of radiotherapy plus CTLA-4 blockade in lung cancer. Here immunoSEQ multiplex PCR was the method, and the copy in TCRdb shows in-frame clones only, minus some. The data contain 130,000 or so clones, about 87% of them singletons. The specimen was peripheral blood, collected from a patient treated with radiotherapy plus ipilimumab. Every receptor here comes from a human donor with non-small cell lung cancer that progressed on radiotherapy plus ipilimumab. Both conserved end residues are part of each CDR3. D genes are given only for firm matches. The size of a clone is reported for some rows only, either as once, few or many, or as a class for expanded clones.

v_call	clone_size	j_call	d_call	cdr3_aa	cdr3_nt
TRBV19	.	TRBJ2-1	.	CASRGGTLDEQFF	TGTGCCAGTAGGGGCGGGACTTTGGATGAGCAGTTCTTC
TRBV6-5	.	TRBJ2-2	.	CASSPRRANTGELFF	TGTGCCAGCAGTCCCCGCAGGGCGAACACCGGGGAGCTGTTTTTT
TRBV6-5	.	TRBJ2-7	TRBD1	CASRRTGQFYEQYF	TGTGCCAGCAGGAGGACAGGGCAATTTTACGAGCAGTACTTC
TRBV2	.	TRBJ1-1	.	CASTPIPGGNTEAFF	TGTGCCAGCACCCCAATCCCGGGAGGGAACACTGAAGCTTTCTTT
TRBV27	.	TRBJ1-1	.	CASSDSSVLAEAFF	TGTGCCAGCAGTGATAGTAGCGTCTTGGCTGAAGCTTTCTTT
TRBV10-2	.	TRBJ2-7	.	CASRPPGSSYEQYF	TGCGCCAGCAGGCCCCCCGGATCCTCTTACGAGCAGTACTTC
TRBV19	.	TRBJ1-3	.	CASRKQGSGNTIYF	TGTGCCAGTAGGAAACAGGGCTCTGGAAACACCATATATTTT
TRBV2	.	TRBJ2-1	.	CASSEWQAKNEQFF	TGTGCCAGCAGTGAGTGGCAGGCCAAAAATGAGCAGTTCTTC
TRBV11-2	.	TRBJ2-1	TRBD2	CASSLKREPYNEQFF	TGTGCCAGCAGCTTGAAGCGGGAGCCCTACAATGAGCAGTTCTTC
TRBV6-1	once	TRBJ1-3	.	CASSEPRAAGAGNTIYF	TGTGCCAGCAGTGAACCCCGCGCGGCGGGTGCTGGAAACACCATATATTTT
TRBV7-9	.	TRBJ1-6	.	CASIPYDDSSPLHF	TGTGCCAGCATCCCATACGACGATTCTTCACCCCTCCACTTT
TRBV5-1	once	TRBJ2-1	TRBD2	CASTSNPAGGLGEQFF	TGCGCCAGCACCTCGAATCCAGCGGGAGGATTAGGTGAGCAGTTCTTC
TRBV6-1	.	TRBJ2-5	.	CASNQERPGETQYF	TGTGCCAGCAACCAAGAGCGGCCGGGGGAGACCCAGTACTTC
TRBV2	.	TRBJ2-1	.	CASSDNRDVGGYNEQFF	TGTGCCAGCAGCGATAACCGGGACGTAGGGGGGTACAATGAGCAGTTCTTC
TRBV27	.	TRBJ2-3	.	CASSRSYGFPTDTQYF	TGTGCCAGCAGCCGTTCGTATGGATTCCCCACAGATACGCAGTATTTT
TRBV6-1	.	TRBJ1-5	.	CASSWGAGNQPQHF	TGTGCCAGCAGCTGGGGGGCTGGGAATCAGCCCCAGCATTTT
TRBV4-1	once	TRBJ1-1	.	CASSPQIVGAGLNTEAFF	TGCGCCAGCAGCCCACAAATCGTTGGGGCCGGTTTGAACACTGAAGCTTTCTTT
TRBV5-5	.	TRBJ1-5	TRBD1	CASSAYLTDRVINQPQHF	TGTGCCAGCAGCGCATATTTAACGGACAGGGTAATCAATCAGCCCCAGCATTTT
TRBV4-2	.	TRBJ2-7	TRBD1	CASSQVNTDRRPYEQYF	TGTGCCAGCAGCCAAGTCAATACGGACAGGAGGCCCTACGAGCAGTACTTC
TRBV11-2	.	TRBJ1-1	TRBD1	CASSARPGQILPNTEAFF	TGTGCCAGCAGCGCAAGACCGGGACAGATTCTTCCGAACACTGAAGCTTTCTTT
TRBV12-5	.	TRBJ2-7	.	CASGLSQGREQYF	TGTGCTAGTGGTTTGTCGCAGGGGAGGGAGCAGTACTTC
TRBV6-5	.	TRBJ2-3	.	CASSSRTVGGTDTQYF	TGTGCCAGCAGTTCCCGGACTGTCGGGGGCACAGATACGCAGTATTTT
TRBV10-2	.	TRBJ2-3	TRBD2	CASNRLAGGDTQYF	TGCGCCAGCAACCGACTAGCGGGCGGGGATACGCAGTATTTT
TRBV27	.	TRBJ1-1	.	CASRSGDRTEAFF	TGTGCCAGCAGATCGGGCGATAGGACTGAAGCTTTCTTT
TRBV5-1	.	TRBJ1-2	.	CASSPEWGYGYTF	TGCGCCAGCAGCCCGGAGTGGGGATACGGCTACACCTTC
TRBV6-5	few	TRBJ2-7	TRBD1	CASSYRQGRYYEQYF	TGTGCCAGCAGTTACCGACAGGGGAGGTACTACGAGCAGTACTTC
TRBV5-6	.	TRBJ1-5	.	CASSLRTVSGNQPQHF	TGTGCCAGCAGCCTAAGGACGGTCTCGGGCAATCAGCCCCAGCATTTT
TRBV2	once	TRBJ2-7	.	CASSESSYEQYF	TGTGCCAGCAGTGAGTCGTCCTACGAGCAGTACTTC
TRBV7-8	.	TRBJ2-1	TRBD2	CASSFVGTSGIEQFF	TGTGCCAGCAGCTTCGTTGGGACTAGCGGGATTGAGCAGTTCTTC
TRBV4-2	.	TRBJ2-7	.	CASSQGTTGTEQYF	TGTGCCAGCAGCCAAGGGACCACAGGGACCGAGCAGTACTTC
TRBV7-9	.	TRBJ2-5	TRBD2	CASSPGLAGVGETQYF	TGTGCCAGCAGCCCGGGACTAGCGGGAGTGGGGGAGACCCAGTACTTC
TRBV6-6	.	TRBJ2-2	TRBD2	CASSLSGRSHGELFF	TGTGCCAGCAGTCTTAGCGGGAGAAGTCACGGGGAGCTGTTTTTT
TRBV15	.	TRBJ2-3	.	CATSRAGGSTDTQYF	TGTGCCACCAGCAGGGCCGGGGGAAGCACAGATACGCAGTATTTT
TRBV5-1	.	TRBJ2-5	TRBD2	CASSPTGLGAETQYF	TGCGCCAGCAGCCCCACGGGACTAGGAGCTGAGACCCAGTACTTC
TRBV2	.	TRBJ2-7	.	CASKRSIDTTEQYF	TGTGCCAGCAAGAGAAGCATAGACACTACCGAGCAGTACTTC
TRBV6-1	.	TRBJ1-1	.	CASSKPQGRNTEAFF	TGTGCCAGCAGTAAGCCCCAGGGGAGGAACACTGAAGCTTTCTTT
TRBV7-9	.	TRBJ2-1	TRBD2	CASSRILAIAGGGSEQFF	TGTGCCAGCAGCCGGATATTAGCGATAGCGGGAGGGGGGAGTGAGCAGTTCTTC
TRBV19	.	TRBJ1-5	.	CASSNRNSGVSNQPQHF	TGTGCCAGTAGTAACAGAAATTCGGGAGTTAGCAATCAGCCCCAGCATTTT
TRBV18	.	TRBJ2-1	.	CASSPLEVGTYNEQFF	TGTGCCAGCTCACCACTCGAGGTAGGGACCTACAATGAGCAGTTCTTC
TRBV11-3	once	TRBJ2-1	TRBD2	CASSFAFPRTSGSYNEQFF	TGTGCCAGCAGCTTCGCATTCCCACGGACTAGCGGCTCCTACAATGAGCAGTTCTTC
TRBV29-1	.	TRBJ2-5	TRBD1	CSVPRDRGRETQYF	TGCAGCGTTCCCCGGGACAGGGGGAGGGAGACCCAGTACTTC
TRBV12-5	once	TRBJ2-7	TRBD2	CASGEPPGLAVTCSYEQYF	TGTGCTAGTGGAGAACCTCCGGGACTAGCGGTAACATGCTCCTACGAGCAGTACTTC
TRBV5-1	.	TRBJ2-1	TRBD1	CASSLGGTGVSYNEQFF	TGCGCCAGCAGCTTGGGGGGTACAGGGGTGTCCTACAATGAGCAGTTCTTC
TRBV5-1	.	TRBJ2-3	.	CASSLGGSTDTQYF	TGCGCCAGCAGCTTGGGTGGTAGCACAGATACGCAGTATTTT
TRBV4-1	.	TRBJ1-5	.	CASSPGRDQPQHF	TGCGCCAGCAGCCCGGGGCGGGATCAGCCCCAGCATTTT
TRBV6-1	.	TRBJ2-4	TRBD2	CASSESSGGKNIQYF	TGTGCCAGCAGTGAATCTAGCGGGGGGAAAAACATTCAGTACTTC
TRBV10-3	.	TRBJ1-2	TRBD1	CAISTGQTNNYGYTF	TGTGCCATCAGCACGGGACAGACTAATAACTATGGCTACACCTTC
TRBV5-1	.	TRBJ2-3	TRBD2	CASSLAGGGTDTQYF	TGCGCCAGCAGCTTAGCGGGAGGCGGCACAGATACGCAGTATTTT
TRBV6-5	.	TRBJ2-1	.	CASSRLTSSYNEQFF	TGTGCCAGCAGTAGACTGACGAGCTCCTACAATGAGCAGTTCTTC
TRBV7-6	once	TRBJ2-1	.	CASSLASSRYNEQFF	TGTGCCAGCAGCTTAGCTAGCAGTCGGTACAATGAGCAGTTCTTC
TRBV5-1	.	TRBJ2-3	.	CASSFDPGSDTQYF	TGCGCCAGCAGCTTTGACCCGGGATCAGATACGCAGTATTTT
TRBV5-1	.	TRBJ2-3	TRBD2	CASSWGLAGNTDTQYF	TGCGCCAGCAGCTGGGGACTAGCGGGGAACACAGATACGCAGTATTTT